The rows below give T cell receptor beta chains drawn from one sample of a study of CD8 T cells in ankylosing spondylitis. TCRdb analysed the 5' RACE reads with MiXCR anew, one entry per CDR3 protein. The sample consists of around 490,000 distinct CDR3 sequences, over 4% of them appearing once. Source material: blood, either unsorted or a sorted T cell fraction (not recorded which). The receptors were gathered from a male donor with ankylosing spondylitis. CDR3s include the opening cysteine and the closing phenylalanine or tryptophan. The D gene is left open where the match is weak. A row's size may be missing; if present it is once, few, many or a size class.

TRBV7-6	-	TRBJ2-3	many	CASSPGEGTDTQYF	TGTGCCAGCAGCCCGGGAGAAGGCACAGATACGCAGTATTTT
TRBV20-1	-	TRBJ2-5	many	CSARDPAGAKETQYF	TGCAGTGCTAGAGATCCCGCGGGGGCCAAGGAGACCCAGTACTTC
TRBV7-2	-	TRBJ2-7	many	CASSRIYEQYF	TGTGCCAGCAGCCGAATCTACGAGCAGTACTTC
TRBV30	TRBD1	TRBJ1-1	few	CAWSLTGGGEAFF	TGTGCCTGGAGCTTGACAGGGGGCGGTGAAGCTTTCTTT
TRBV7-3	-	TRBJ1-6	many	CASSSTGSRSPLHF	TGTGCCAGCAGCTCGACAGGCTCGCGATCGCCCCTCCACTTT
TRBV20-1	-	TRBJ1-1	many	CSAIIDRNTEAFF	TGCAGTGCTATTATCGACAGGAACACTGAAGCTTTCTTT
TRBV5-1	-	TRBJ2-7	many	CASSPESYEQYF	TGCGCCAGCAGCCCAGAGTCCTACGAGCAGTACTTC
TRBV25-1	-	TRBJ1-5	many	CASSEAPGNQPQHF	TGTGCCAGCAGTGAGGCCCCGGGTAATCAGCCCCAGCATTTT
TRBV20-1	-	TRBJ1-1	many	CSARQPVTNTEAFF	TGCAGTGCCCGCCAACCAGTTACGAACACTGAAGCTTTCTTT
TRBV15	TRBD1	TRBJ2-1	many	CATSRPGQGGYNEQFF	TGTGCCACCAGCCGTCCGGGACAGGGGGGATACAATGAGCAGTTCTTC
TRBV20-1	-	TRBJ2-1	many	CSAPAMAVREQFF	TGCAGTGCTCCGGCAATGGCTGTACGTGAGCAGTTCTTC
TRBV29-1	TRBD2	TRBJ2-1	many	CSVVKASGSYNEQFF	TGCAGCGTTGTCAAGGCTAGCGGATCCTACAATGAGCAGTTCTTC
TRBV20-1	-	TRBJ2-3	many	CSATPHTQYF	TGCAGTGCTACCCCTCATACGCAGTATTTT
TRBV20-1	-	TRBJ2-7	many	CSARRDNSYEQYF	TGCAGTGCTCGTCGGGACAACTCCTACGAGCAGTACTTC
TRBV27	-	TRBJ1-5	few	CASSFGSDGRQPQHF	TGTGCCAGCAGTTTCGGCTCCGACGGGCGCCAGCCCCAGCATTTT
TRBV24-1	-	TRBJ2-7	-	CATSDSRQAYEQYF	TGTGCCACCAGTGATTCTCGGCAGGCCTACGAGCAGTACTTC
TRBV18	TRBD1	TRBJ1-5	many	CASSYSGGEDQPQHF	TGTGCCAGCTCGTACTCAGGGGGCGAGGATCAGCCCCAGCATTTT
TRBV3-1	TRBD2	TRBJ2-5	-	CASSHLWAAGGETQYF	TGTGCCAGCAGCCATCTCTGGGCGGCGGGAGGAGAGACCCAGTACTTC
TRBV27	TRBD1	TRBJ2-1	many	CASSLSPGQGFNEQFF	TGTGCCAGCAGTTTATCCCCGGGACAGGGCTTCAATGAGCAGTTCTTC
TRBV5-1	-	TRBJ1-1	many	CASSRQTDMNTEAFF	TGCGCCAGCAGCCGACAGACAGACATGAACACTGAAGCTTTCTTT
TRBV29-1	-	TRBJ2-1	many	CSVEPPSEQFF	TGCAGCGTTGAACCCCCCTCGGAGCAGTTCTTC
TRBV4-2	TRBD2	TRBJ2-1	many	CASSQGLAGSDEQFF	TGTGCCAGCAGCCAAGGTCTAGCGGGGTCAGATGAGCAGTTCTTC
TRBV27	-	TRBJ2-3	many	CASSLSEISTDTQYF	TGTGCCAGCAGTCTTAGCGAAATCAGCACAGATACGCAGTATTTT
TRBV29-1	-	TRBJ2-7	many	CSVGGRAREQYF	TGCAGCGTTGGCGGCAGGGCGCGCGAGCAGTACTTC
TRBV11-2	-	TRBJ1-1	many	CASRLQDGTEAFF	TGTGCCAGCAGACTTCAGGACGGCACTGAAGCTTTCTTT
TRBV6-5	-	TRBJ2-1	many	CASSYLDRLNEQFF	TGTGCCAGCAGTTACTTGGACAGACTCAATGAGCAGTTCTTC
TRBV12-3/TRBV12-4	TRBD2	TRBJ2-7	many	CASSPQLAGNYYEQYF	TGTGCCAGCAGTCCACAACTAGCGGGCAATTACTACGAGCAGTACTTC
TRBV7-3	-	TRBJ1-1	many	CASSAARQGIAFF	TGTGCCAGCAGCGCGGCCCGCCAGGGTATAGCTTTCTTT
TRBV12-3/TRBV12-4	-	TRBJ1-2	many	CASSLGYGYTF	TGTGCCAGCAGTTTGGGTTATGGCTACACCTTC
TRBV15	-	TRBJ1-2	many	CATSRGQTEDYGYTF	TGTGCCACCAGCAGGGGACAAACAGAAGACTATGGCTACACCTTC
TRBV24-1	-	TRBJ1-4	many	CATSDRANEKLFF	TGTGCCACCAGTGACAGGGCTAATGAAAAACTGTTTTTT
TRBV5-1	-	TRBJ1-1	many	CASSPSWDTEAFF	TGCGCCAGCAGCCCCAGTTGGGACACTGAAGCTTTCTTT
TRBV29-1	TRBD1	TRBJ1-2	many	CSVWGRTGDGYTF	TGCAGCGTTTGGGGGAGGACAGGGGATGGCTACACCTTC
TRBV3-1	-	TRBJ2-5	few	CASSQRTAETQYF	TGTGCCAGCAGTCAAAGAACAGCGGAGACCCAGTACTTC
TRBV5-1	TRBD2	TRBJ2-4	-	CASSPPLREGLGNIQYF	TGCGCCAGCAGCCCCCCTTTGCGGGAGGGCCTGGGGAACATTCAGTACTTC
TRBV7-9	-	TRBJ2-3	many	CASSALRDLTDTQYF	TGTGCCAGCAGCGCGCTCCGGGACCTCACAGATACGCAGTATTTT
TRBV9	TRBD2	TRBJ2-1	-	CASSAESSGYNEQFF	TGTGCCAGCAGCGCAGAGTCTAGCGGATACAATGAGCAGTTCTTC
TRBV29-1	-	TRBJ2-7	many	CSVSPGAREQYF	TGCAGCGTCTCCCCAGGGGCACGGGAGCAGTACTTC
TRBV20-1	TRBD2	TRBJ2-3	many	CSAFLAGGPADTQYF	TGCAGTGCTTTTCTAGCGGGGGGGCCCGCAGATACGCAGTATTTT
TRBV28	TRBD1	TRBJ2-3	few	CASSLSRGLVDTQYF	TGTGCCAGCAGTTTATCCAGGGGGCTCGTAGATACGCAGTATTTT
TRBV5-1	-	TRBJ1-2	many	CASSSGRDNNPSGYTF	TGCGCCAGCAGCTCCGGCCGGGACAATAATCCCTCTGGCTACACCTTC
TRBV7-2	-	TRBJ2-3	many	CASSFTRTDTQYF	TGTGCCAGCAGCTTTACAAGAACAGATACGCAGTATTTT
TRBV11-2	-	TRBJ2-5	many	CASSTVAGQSPIPQETQYF	TGTGCCAGCAGCACCGTAGCCGGACAGAGCCCTATACCCCAAGAGACCCAGTACTTC
TRBV20-1	TRBD1	TRBJ1-4	many	CSLWGQGGEKLFF	TGCAGTCTTTGGGGACAGGGGGGTGAAAAACTGTTTTTT
TRBV6-5	-	TRBJ1-4	many	CASSTDRTASAVFF	TGTGCCAGCAGTACTGACAGGACTGCTTCCGCCGTTTTTTTT
TRBV7-2	TRBD1	TRBJ2-7	-	CASSSLTGVSYEQYF	TGTGCCAGCAGCTCACTGACAGGGGTCTCCTACGAGCAGTACTTC
TRBV6-5	-	TRBJ1-1	many	CASSYSSGTMSEAFF	TGTGCCAGCAGTTACTCGTCTGGGACGATGTCGGAAGCTTTCTTT
TRBV5-1	TRBD1	TRBJ2-3	many	CASSLGQADTQYF	TGTGCCAGCAGTCTGGGACAGGCAGATACGCAGTATTTT
TRBV10-1	-	TRBJ1-2	few	CANSGPVGYGYTF	TGCGCCAACTCAGGGCCTGTTGGCTATGGCTACACCTTC
TRBV7-2	TRBD2	TRBJ2-1	many	CASSATSGSYNEQFF	TGTGCCAGCAGCGCCACTAGCGGGAGCTACAATGAGCAGTTCTTC
TRBV14	-	TRBJ2-7	many	CASSLRPGEQYF	TGTGCCAGCAGCCTACGCCCTGGGGAGCAGTACTTC
TRBV4-3	-	TRBJ2-1	many	CASSEAWASSYNEQFF	TGCGCCAGCAGCGAAGCCTGGGCTAGCTCCTACAATGAGCAGTTCTTC
TRBV28	-	TRBJ2-7	many	CASSSGEYEQYF	TGTGCCAGCAGTTCGGGGGAGTACGAGCAGTACTTC
TRBV9	-	TRBJ2-6	-	CASSLGQLSGANVLTF	TGTGCCAGCAGCCTAGGACAGCTCTCTGGGGCCAACGTCCTGACTTTC
TRBV12-3/TRBV12-4	-	TRBJ1-5	many	CASSFAGANQPQHF	TGTGCCAGCAGTTTTGCAGGTGCCAATCAGCCCCAGCATTTT
TRBV20-1	-	TRBJ2-5	many	CSAGERLETQYF	TGCAGTGCTGGGGAAAGGTTGGAGACCCAGTACTTC
TRBV9	TRBD2	TRBJ2-1	-	CASSVVPSGWGNEQFF	TGTGCCAGCAGCGTAGTTCCTAGCGGGTGGGGGAATGAGCAGTTCTTC
TRBV20-1	TRBD1	TRBJ2-2	many	CSASENRGSRAGTGELFF	TGCAGTGCTAGCGAGAACAGGGGTAGCCGGGCGGGCACCGGGGAGCTGTTTTTT